The 17 T cell receptor beta chains below come from one sample, sequenced in a study of CD8 T cells in ankylosing spondylitis. TCRdb reprocessed the 5' RACE reads via MiXCR and lists one record per CDR3 protein. The sample lists under 300,000 distinct CDR3 sequences; 15% to 20% were seen once. The sequencing input was blood, either unsorted or a sorted T cell fraction (not recorded which). All receptors come from a male donor with ankylosing spondylitis or in good health (not recorded which).

This clonotype has just a few counts. This chain connects TRBV29-1 to TRBJ2-5, with TRBD2 identical over 8 bases. The J segment lost 3 bases and the V segment lost 5 bases, leaving 5 bases of the junction unmatched. The CDR3 is made up of 13 amino acids. Germline V CDR1 and CDR2: SQVTM, ANQGSEA. CDR3 nucleotides: TGCAGCGTTTTCGGGAGGGGGGAAGAGACCCAGTACTTC. It codes for CSVFGRGEETQYF. Variable domain in full (rest from reference TRBV29-1 and TRBJ2-5): SAVISQKPSRDICQRGTSLTIQCQVDSQVTMMFWYRQQPGQSLTLIATANQGSEATYESGFVIDKFPISRPNLTFSTLTVSNMSPEDSSIYLCSVFGRGEETQYFGPGTRLLVL.

The V gene is TRBV11-2, the J gene TRBJ2-3; D possibly corresponds to TRBD2 (5 bases). The CDR3 is made up of 15 amino acids. The germline CDR1 and CDR2 sequences are SGHAT and FQNNGV. The V and J ends lost 2 bases and 1 base respectively, with 10 bases between them. CDR3 sequence reads: CASSLLASGTDTQYF. As DNA, the CDR3 is TGTGCCAGCAGCTTATTAGCGTCGGGCACAGATACGCAGTATTTT. Looking up the rest from reference TRBV11-2 and TRBJ2-3 gives the full variable domain: EAGVAQSPRYKIIEKRQSVAFWCNPISGHATLYWYQQILGQGPKLLIQFQNNGVVDDSQLPKDRFSAERLKGVDSTLKIQPAKLEDSAVYLCASSLLASGTDTQYFGPGTRLTVL.

In this sample, this clonotype turned up a few times. The chain carries TRBV11-3 and TRBJ2-2; the D gene is possibly TRBD1 (6 bases). Looked up from germline, CDR1 is SGHNT and CDR2 is YENEEA. The CDR3 loop spans 16 amino acids. V gave up 5 bases and J gave up 8 bases, with 21 bases separating them. CDR3 sequence: CASSPPGTSALGELFF. The CDR3 coding sequence is TGTGCCAGCAGCCCCCCCGGGACATCGGCTTTGGGGGAGCTGTTTTTT.

This clonotype was observed a handful of times. J is TRBJ1-1 and V is TRBV29-1; 7 nucleotides align to TRBD1. V gave up 8 bases and J gave up 1 base; unmatched junction bases: 4. CDR1 and CDR2 from the germline V gene are SQVTM and ANQGSEA. The CDR3 covers 12 residues. CDR3 DNA sequence: TGCAGCTTCGACAGGGAGAACACTGAAGCTTTCTTT. This translates into CSFDRENTEAFF. The whole variable domain, filled in from reference TRBV29-1 and TRBJ1-1, reads SAVISQKPSRDICQRGTSLTIQCQVDSQVTMMFWYRQQPGQSLTLIATANQGSEATYESGFVIDKFPISRPNLTFSTLTVSNMSPEDSSIYLCSFDRENTEAFFGQGTRLTVV.

The chain couples TRBV9 to TRBJ2-7; 7 nucleotides line up with TRBD1. The V segment lost 0 bases and the J segment 1 base; nucleotides outside the gene matches: 7. The CDR3 sequence is 16 residues long. Per germline, CDR1 SGDLS and CDR2 YYNGEE. Here the CDR3 reads CASSVGWDRVSYEQYF. Here the CDR3 DNA reads TGTGCCAGCAGCGTAGGGTGGGACAGAGTATCCTACGAGCAGTACTTC.

This chain connects TRBV6-1 to TRBJ2-5, with a weak D call TRBD1 (6 bases). The CDR3 spans 16 residues. Deletions cut 6 bases from V and 5 bases from J, with 22 bases between. Germline CDR1 is MNHNS and CDR2 is SASEGT. CDR3 DNA sequence: TGTGCCAGCAGCCAGGGGACAACCCCAGGCGTGGAGACCCAGTACTTC. Its translation is CASSQGTTPGVETQYF.

CDR3 bases: TGTGCCAGCAGCTTGGGAAGAGCGGGAACCTACGAGCAGTACTTC. Its protein product is CASSLGRAGTYEQYF. This sequence joins TRBV5-6 and TRBJ2-7, with 7 bases lining up with TRBD2. V trimming: 0 bases; J trimming: 2 bases; junction bases outside the gene matches: 5. Germline-derived CDR1 and CDR2 are SGHDT and YYEEEE. The CDR3 sequence is 15 residues long.

The J gene is TRBJ2-2, the V gene TRBV7-9; 7 bases are shared with TRBD2. V lost 5 bases to trimming and J lost 2 bases; unmatched junction nucleotides: 2. The CDR3 loop spans 14 amino acids. Per germline, CDR1 SEHNR and CDR2 FQNEAQ (reference sequence). CDR3 nucleotide sequence: TGTGCCAGCAGCGCGGGGGACAACACCGGGGAGCTGTTTTTT. Its protein product is CASSAGDNTGELFF.

Concerning this clonotype itself: Its ends do not fully match the called genes, so a read error is possible. The V call is TRBV19, the J call TRBJ1-5, with TRBD1 matching 7 bases. Germline V gene data show CDR1 as LNHDA and CDR2 as SQIVND (reference sequence). The CDR3 is made up of 15 amino acids. The CDR3 nucleotides read TGTGCTAGTACCGGGGACAGATATAGCAATCAGCCCCAGCATTTT. This codes for CASTGDRYSNQPQHF. The whole variable domain, remainder taken from reference TRBV19 and TRBJ1-5, is DGGITQSPKYLFRKEGQNVTLSCEQNLNHDAMYWYRQDPGQGLRLIYYSQIVNDFQKGDIAEGYSVSREKKESFPLTVTSAQKNPTAFYLCASTGDRYSNQPQHFGDGTRLSIL.

This clonotype was recorded a few times. This sequence joins TRBV7-8 and TRBJ1-5; tentative D call: TRBD1 (5 bases). CDR1 SGHVS and CDR2 FQNEAQ come from the germline V gene. V was cut by 2 bases and J by 6 bases, with 14 bases left in between. This CDR3 region has 15 residues. CDR3 in amino acids: CASSLFTGTGQPQHF. The CDR3, as DNA: TGTGCCAGCAGCTTATTTACGGGGACCGGTCAGCCCCAGCATTTT. Full variable domain (rest looked up from reference TRBV7-8 and TRBJ1-5): GAGVSQSPRYKVAKRGQDVALRCDPISGHVSLFWYQQALGQGPEFLTYFQNEAQLDKSGLPSDRFFAERPEGSVSTLKIQRTQQEDSAVYLCASSLFTGTGQPQHFGDGTRLSIL.

This clonotype came up many times. The genes are TRBV29-1 and TRBJ2-7; 7 bases are shared with TRBD1. Germline trimming cut 7 bases from V and 5 bases from J; bases unmatched to any gene: 8. This CDR3 comprises 12 residues. Per the germline V gene, CDR1 is SQVTM and CDR2 is ANQGSEA. As DNA, the CDR3 is TGCAGCGCTCGCCTCCAGGGGGACGAGCAGTACTTC. It yields the protein CSARLQGDEQYF.

This rearrangement joins TRBV4-2 to TRBJ2-1; 11 nucleotides line up with TRBD2. V shed 4 bases and J 6 bases; nucleotides not matched to a gene: 11. The CDR3 spans 17 residues. Germline V gene data show CDR1 as LGHNA and CDR2 as YNFKEQ. The CDR3 loop reads CASSRFIAGGPGNEQFF. CDR3 DNA: TGTGCCAGCAGCCGCTTCATAGCGGGAGGGCCGGGCAATGAGCAGTTCTTC.

The J gene is TRBJ1-5, the V gene TRBV15, with D uncertain. Germline V gene lookup returns CDR1 LNHNV and CDR2 YYDKDF (reference sequence). The V gene lost 0 bases and the J gene lost 4 bases, with 25 bases spanning the gap. The CDR3 has 20 amino acids. The chain's CDR3 is CATSRDQFFRYLNSNQPQHF. The CDR3 DNA is TGTGCCACCAGCAGAGATCAGTTCTTTCGATACCTGAACAGTAATCAGCCCCAGCATTTT.

There are a few counts of this clonotype. The chain carries TRBV6-1 and TRBJ2-7; 8 bases line up with TRBD2. The junction had 5 bases not matched to a gene; V was cut back by 2 bases and J by 2 bases. This CDR3 comprises 15 residues. The germline V gene encodes CDR1 MNHNS and CDR2 SASEGT. In DNA form, the CDR3 reads TGTGCCAGCAGTGAACGGGGGGGCCCCCCCTACGAGCAGTACTTC. Translation gives CASSERGGPPYEQYF.

The rearrangement joins TRBV2 to TRBJ2-1; 8 nucleotides match TRBD1. The CDR3 consists of 13 residues. Germline CDR1 is SNHLY and CDR2 is FYNNEI. J was trimmed by 4 bases and V by 8 bases; bases with no gene match: 4. The CDR3 here is CASRDRMYNEQFF. In nucleotides, the CDR3 is TGTGCCAGCCGGGACAGGATGTACAATGAGCAGTTCTTC.

In this sample, this clonotype turned up a few times. The chain is built from TRBV5-1 and TRBJ2-7, with D perhaps TRBD1 (6 bases). Germline loops: CDR1 SGHRS, CDR2 YFSETQ. Trimming cost V 0 bases and J 0 bases, with 10 bases left between them. The CDR3 sequence is 15 residues long. The CDR3 DNA is TGCGCCAGCAGCTTGGATCGACAGGCCTCCTACGAGCAGTACTTC. Its protein is CASSLDRQASYEQYF.

This clonotype appeared a few times. The rearrangement uses TRBV5-5 and TRBJ2-7, with 7 bases lining up with TRBD1. Germline V lookup: CDR1 SGHKS, CDR2 YYEKEE (reference sequence). V was clipped by 0 bases and J by 0 bases; unmatched bases: 6. CDR3 length equals 16 residues. This CDR3 reads CASSLEAGGYSYEQYF. The CDR3 DNA follows: TGTGCCAGCAGCTTGGAGGCAGGGGGTTACTCCTACGAGCAGTACTTC.